Each of the 11 T cell receptor beta chains below was sequenced from the same sample in a study of T cells in Graves' hyperthyroidism and ophthalmopathy. The investigators amplified TCR beta CDR3 regions from RNA transcripts. TCR CDR3 regions were first amplified by RT-PCR with HTBI primers. MiXCR was run by TCRdb on the multiplex PCR reads, yielding one entry per CDR3 protein. The repertoire has about 620,000 distinct CDR3 sequences, around 16% of them found once; the top ten carry around 4%. Sequencing was performed on blood. These receptors all come from a young woman with Graves' hyperthyroidism.

The chain recombines TRBV5-4 with TRBJ1-2; D is uncertain. CDR1 is SGHNT and CDR2 is YYREEE in the germline V gene (reference sequence). The CDR3 is made up of 12 amino acids. V lost 5 bases, J lost 7 bases, and 12 bases lay in between. This CDR3 reads CASSLRVGGYTF. CDR3 coding DNA: TGTGCCAGCAGTTTGAGGGTCGGTGGCTACACCTTC.

This sequence joins TRBV4-2 and TRBJ2-7; no clear D gene. Germline V gene data show CDR1 as LGHNA and CDR2 as YNFKEQ. V was pared by 2 bases and J by 3 bases, with 8 bases between. The CDR3 is 13 amino acids. The CDR3 coding sequence is TGTGCCAGCAGCCAATCTGTCCACTACGAGCAGTACTTC. It specifies CASSQSVHYEQYF.

This clonotype was seen ten or more times. The chain uses TRBV28 and TRBJ2-5; D is unresolved. Germline values: CDR1 MDHEN, CDR2 SYDVKM. V was cut by 8 bases and J by 2 bases, with 6 bases left in between. There are 11 residues in the CDR3. The CDR3 DNA is TGTGCCAGCGGATTACAAGAGACCCAGTACTTC. Its protein product is CASGLQETQYF.

V gene TRBV12-3 or TRBV12-4 combines with J gene TRBJ1-2, with 9 bases identical to TRBD1. The trim removed 5 bases at V and 8 bases at J, leaving 30 bases unmatched. This CDR3 contains 21 residues. CDR3 residues: CASSPGKPINRDREIVGGYTF. CDR3 in DNA: TGTGCCAGCAGTCCCGGGAAACCCATAAACCGGGACAGGGAAATCGTGGGCGGCTACACCTTC.

The rearrangement uses TRBV27 and TRBJ1-6, with 9 bases lining up with TRBD1. Germline CDR1 and CDR2: MNHEY and SMNVEV (reference sequence). Trimming took 6 bases from V and 10 from J; bases not matched to a gene: 10. The CDR3 consists of 15 residues. The CDR3 DNA follows: TGTGCCAGCAGGGCCCGGGGACAGGGAGGCTCACCCCTCCACTTT. This codes for CASRARGQGGSPLHF.

This clonotype was observed at least ten times. This chain joins TRBV28 and TRBJ2-7; D not resolved. Trimming cost V 2 bases and J 4 bases, with 6 bases left between them. The CDR3 length is 12 residues. The germline V gene encodes CDR1 MDHEN and CDR2 SYDVKM. In DNA form, the CDR3 reads TGTGCCAGCAGTTTAGCGCCTTACGAGCAGTACTTC. Its protein product is CASSLAPYEQYF.

As concerns this clonotype: At one boundary the junction diverges from the germline segment, which might be a read error. The J gene is TRBJ2-2, the V gene TRBV5-1; maybe TRBD2 (5 bases). The CDR3 is 16 residues long. CDR1 is SGHRS, CDR2 YFSETQ, per germline. CDR3 protein: CASSFLTGMGTGELFF. The CDR3 region has the DNA TGTGCCAGCAGCTTTTTAACGGGGATGGGCACCGGGGAGCTGTTTTTT.

CDR3 nucleotides: TGTGCCAGCATTTCCTACAATGAGCAGTTCTTC. Its translation is CASISYNEQFF. V and J are TRBV6-2 or TRBV6-3 and TRBJ2-1; D unclear. This CDR3 is built from 11 residues. Germline-derived CDR1 and CDR2 are MNHEY and SVGEGT. With 7 bases removed from V and 1 base from J, the gap between germline ends came to 2 bases.

The rearrangement uses TRBV4-3 and TRBJ2-1, with 8 nucleotides matching TRBD2. The CDR3 has 16 amino acids. CDR1 LGHNA and CDR2 YSLEER come from the germline V gene. V gave up 0 bases and J gave up 9 bases; unmatched junction bases: 10. The CDR3 coding sequence is TGCGCCAGCAGCCAAGATGCGGGAGGAGTTATAGGTGAGCAGTTCTTC. This gives the protein CASSQDAGGVIGEQFF.

This chain links TRBV5-1 with TRBJ1-1, with D perhaps TRBD1 (5 bases). The CDR3 has 17 residues. Trimming pared 2 bases from V and 0 bases from J, leaving 17 bases between. Per the germline V gene, CDR1 is SGHRS and CDR2 is YFSETQ. The CDR3 DNA reads as TGCGCCAGCAGCTTCGGATTCCTTGGGGGGTTGAACACTGAAGCTTTCTTT. Its translation is CASSFGFLGGLNTEAFF.

This clonotype was found many times. The rearrangement uses TRBV28 and TRBJ2-1; 9 bases agree with TRBD2. The ends lost 3 bases at V and 3 bases at J; junction bases unmatched: 3. Germline V gene lookup returns CDR1 MDHEN and CDR2 SYDVKM. The CDR3 has 15 amino acids. CDR3 sequence (DNA): TGTGCCAGCAGTTTTAGCGGGAGAAGCTACAATGAGCAGTTCTTC. Residues: CASSFSGRSYNEQFF.